This TCR beta chain was sequenced in a study of T cells after yellow fever vaccination. This clonotype has at least ten counts. What it binds is unknown. V was clipped by 2 bases and J by 4 bases, with 15 bases between them. The CDR3 sequence is 16 residues long. Overall study findings and caveats: Highly abundant clonotypes carried over from the bulk population could end up in FACS-sorted repertoires as contaminants.

One entry per CDR3 protein results from TCRdb running MiXCR on the 5' RACE reads. Of around 500,000 distinct CDR3 sequences in the sample, 21% were seen once. The input for sequencing was PBMCs, taken roughly 20 days after the first yellow fever vaccination. This chain connects TRBV12-3 or TRBV12-4 to TRBJ1-5, with a weak D call TRBD1 (5 bases). This TCR derives from a man younger than 35 who received the YFV17D yellow fever vaccine. CDR3 nucleotides: TGTGCCAGCAGTTTACATTCGGGGGTGGGAAATCAGCCCCAGCATTTT. This codes for CASSLHSGVGNQPQHF.